This entry lists 6 T cell receptor beta chains sequenced from one sample in a study of T cells expressing NK-cell markers. TCRdb re-called the 5' RACE reads; one entry per CDR3 protein, DNA not given. The sample shows 400,000 to 550,000 distinct CDR3 sequences, and 6% to 9.5% sits with its ten largest clones. Sequenced: blood T cells: a sorted CD56 or NKG2C T cell subset, CD4+ or CD8+ T cells, or bulk PBMC T cells (not recorded which). The receptors were sampled from a woman between 18 and 70 years old in good health.

The rearrangement joins TRBV30 to TRBJ1-5. The CDR3 runs 14 residues. Germline values: CDR1 GTSNPN, CDR2 SVGIG (reference sequence). The CDR3 is CAWSFAFGNRPQHF.

The chain employs TRBV12-3 or TRBV12-4 and TRBJ2-5; as DNA is missing, the TRBD1 call by TCRdb cannot be tested. The CDR3 totals 13 residues. The chain's CDR3 is CASKVGGIETQYF.

The chain recombines TRBV2 with TRBJ1-1; TCRdb's D call of TRBD1 is untestable without DNA. The CDR3 sequence is 15 residues long. Germline CDR1 is SNHLY and CDR2 is FYNNEI. CDR3 amino acids: CASRNWDNGNTEAFF.

V and J are TRBV7-3 and TRBJ2-7; TCRdb names TRBD2, which stays unverified in the absence of DNA. The germline V gene has CDR1 SGHTA and CDR2 FQGTGA. The CDR3 loop spans 14 amino acids. CDR3 in amino acids: CASSPFGGPYEQYF.

The chain has TRBV7-3 and TRBJ2-1; TCRdb's assignment of TRBD2 cannot be checked, as there is no DNA. The V gene's germline CDR1 is SGHTA and CDR2 FQGTGA. CDR3 length equals 16 residues. The CDR3 region is CASSSGLAGGVNEQFF.

CDR3 sequence: CASSQDRGNTGELFF. V usage is TRBV5-1 and J usage is TRBJ2-2; TCRdb's D gene call, TRBD1, goes unchecked for lack of DNA. Germline CDR1 and CDR2: SGHRS and YFSETQ. The CDR3 runs to 15 residues.